These 6 T cell receptor beta chains share one sample of origin, sequenced in a study of T cell repertoires in cytomegalovirus infection. Each CDR3 protein is one row after TCRdb ran MiXCR on the reads. The sample shows about 24,000 distinct CDR3 sequences, roughly 20% of them seen only once. Their target antigens are unknown. The sample in question was CD8+ T cells from cultured PBMCs, obtained from culture after CMV antigen stimulation. The receptor set was obtained from a human donor in good health (CMV status not recorded). Some clones in this sample may be carry-over from other donors' samples.

At least ten counts were recorded for this clonotype. The rearrangement links TRBV7-6 to TRBJ2-3; D gene ambiguous. Trimming removed 5 bases at V and 2 bases at J, with 14 bases between. The CDR3 loop spans 15 amino acids. From germline, CDR1 is SGHVS and CDR2 FNYEAQ. CDR3 nucleotides: TGTGCCAGCAGCCCCGGACCCACTTACACAGATACGCAGTATTTT. It is translated as CASSPGPTYTDTQYF.

This clonotype was observed many times. The V and J genes are TRBV7-8 and TRBJ2-2; TRBD2 aligns across 7 bases. CDR3 length: 17 amino acids. Germline trimming cut 0 bases from V and 3 bases from J; bases unmatched to any gene: 7. The germline V gene has CDR1 SGHVS and CDR2 FQNEAQ. The CDR3 DNA reads TGTGCCAGCAGCTTAGCGTTGTTAGCGGGTGACACCGGGGAGCTGTTTTTT. Encoded protein: CASSLALLAGDTGELFF.

This clonotype was counted many times. The chain couples TRBV7-2 to TRBJ2-7; D tentatively fits TRBD1 or TRBD2 (5 bases each). The CDR3 is made up of 14 amino acids. Germline V gene sequence: CDR1 SGHTA, CDR2 FQGNSA. The V gene lost 1 base and the J gene lost 3 bases, with 10 bases spanning the gap. This CDR3 reads CASSLGMGDYEQYF. The CDR3 nucleotides read TGTGCCAGCAGCTTAGGTATGGGGGACTACGAGCAGTACTTC.

The V call is TRBV20-1, the J call TRBJ1-1, with 7 bases fitting TRBD1. The germline gives CDR1 DFQATT, CDR2 SNEGSKA (reference sequence). The J segment lost 4 bases and the V segment lost 3 bases, leaving 14 bases of the junction unmatched. CDR3 size: 16 residues. The CDR3 sequence is CSASGAAGGLVTEAFF. CDR3 nucleotide sequence: TGCAGTGCTAGTGGGGCGGCAGGGGGGTTGGTCACTGAAGCTTTCTTT.

The J gene is TRBJ2-5, the V gene TRBV3-1; 12 positions match TRBD1. Trimming at V came to 4 bases and at J to 10 bases, leaving 13 bases not matched to a gene. The V gene's germline CDR1 is LGHDT and CDR2 YNNKEL (reference sequence). The CDR3 is made up of 16 amino acids. The CDR3 DNA reads as TGTGCCAGCAGCCGGGTCATCCGGGACAGGGGGCGGGTCCAGTACTTC. Translation: CASSRVIRDRGRVQYF.

V is TRBV6-2 or TRBV6-3 and J is TRBJ1-1; D is possibly TRBD1 (5 bases). Germline loops: CDR1 MNHEY, CDR2 SVGEGT. The CDR3 loop spans 14 amino acids. The germline V and J ends were trimmed by 5 bases and 0 bases, with 10 bases remaining between them. In nucleotides, the CDR3 is TGTGCCAGCAGTCAGGAGGGGCTGAACACTGAAGCTTTCTTT. Translating it yields CASSQEGLNTEAFF.